This T cell receptor (beta chain) was sequenced for a study of blood T cells in healthy people across ages. It was with a sample-barcoded 5' primer and a J-beta primer mix that a second PCR of roughly 7 to 12 cycles was run. Each cDNA was tagged by a template-switch adaptor containing 12 random nucleotides. From the 5' RACE reads, TCRdb called clonotypes with MiXCR, one entry per CDR3 protein. The sample shows about 760,000 distinct CDR3 sequences, approximately 25% of them seen only once. V lost 2 bases and J 3 bases, leaving 7 bases between the germline ends. The CDR3 is 13 residues long. Germline V CDR1 and CDR2: MNHEY, SVGAGI. These data were also reused for a study on T cells of mothers and their children. That source adds: In each mother, TCR beta CDR3 reads exceeded 8.5 million; in each child, they numbered approximately 3 million. A slight, non-significant increase in overlap was found for related mother-child pairs relative to unrelated pairs.

The sequence came from a boy under 18 in good health. The J gene is TRBJ1-1, the V gene TRBV6-5; D gene ambiguous. What was sequenced was blood. CDR3 in amino acids: CASSYEGYTEAFF. In DNA, the CDR3 is TGTGCCAGCAGTTACGAGGGATACACTGAAGCTTTCTTT.